This entry lists 27 T cell receptor beta chains sequenced from one sample in a study of T cell repertoires in cytomegalovirus infection. TCRdb redid the calling of the reads with MiXCR, one entry per CDR3 protein. The sample lists around 490,000 distinct CDR3 sequences, about 25% seen once, with less than 15% in the top ten. What was sequenced was PBMCs. Receptor source: a human donor in good health (CMV status not recorded). Some clones in this sample may be carry-over from other donors' samples.

This chain links TRBV6-2 or TRBV6-3 with TRBJ1-1; D is ambiguous. The CDR3 has 14 amino acids. The V gene lost 5 bases and the J gene lost 7 bases, with 17 bases spanning the gap. Germline V CDR1 and CDR2: MNHEY, SVGEGT. CDR3 amino acids: CASSPISEDLEAFF. The DNA of the CDR3 is TGTGCCAGCAGTCCCATCAGCGAGGACCTTGAAGCTTTCTTT.

J is TRBJ2-3 and V is TRBV11-2; 7 nucleotides match TRBD1. CDR3 length: 15 residues. The trim removed 8 bases at V and 6 bases at J, leaving 14 bases unmatched. The V gene's germline CDR1 is SGHAT and CDR2 FQNNGV. The chain's CDR3 is CASGIDRVRSDTQYF. The CDR3 nucleotides are TGTGCCAGCGGGATCGACAGGGTCAGATCGGATACGCAGTATTTT.

The chain has TRBV5-7 and TRBJ2-2, with D possibly matching TRBD1 (5 bases). TRBV5-7 is annotated as an ORF whose role is uncertain. The ends were cut back, 0 bases at V and 3 bases at J, with 12 bases in the middle. The CDR3 runs to 16 residues. CDR3 in amino acids: CASSLGREEDTGELFF. The CDR3 nucleotides are TGTGCCAGCAGCTTGGGCAGGGAAGAAGACACCGGGGAGCTGTTTTTT.

This chain uses TRBV2 with TRBJ2-3; D gene uncertain. Germline V gives CDR1 SNHLY, CDR2 FYNNEI. The CDR3 has 14 amino acids. Trimming pared 4 bases from V and 3 bases from J, leaving 11 bases between. The CDR3 DNA sequence: TGTGCCAGCAGTGGGGTACTTTCTACAGATACGCAGTATTTT. Its protein is CASSGVLSTDTQYF.

The CDR3 DNA is TGTGCCACCAGCTTCAGGGGGCCGGGCGAGACCCAGTACTTC. Its translation is CATSFRGPGETQYF. This chain links TRBV15 with TRBJ2-5; 8 nucleotides align to TRBD1. The CDR3 covers 14 residues. V gave up 5 bases and J gave up 5 bases; unmatched junction bases: 7. Germline V CDR1 and CDR2: LNHNV, YYDKDF (reference sequence).

The genes are TRBV19 and TRBJ1-1; D uncertain. There are 13 residues in the CDR3. Germline lookup yields CDR1 LNHDA and CDR2 SQIVND (reference sequence). Between the trimmed V and J ends, which lost 3 bases and 2 bases, there was a span of 7 bases. CDR3 nucleotides: TGTGCCAGTAGTATCCAGGCTAACACTGAAGCTTTCTTT. It yields the protein CASSIQANTEAFF.

The chain couples TRBV10-3 to TRBJ2-1, with 15 bases fitting TRBD2. The CDR3 covers 19 residues. Germline V gene data show CDR1 as ENHRY and CDR2 as SYGVKD. The V segment lost 4 bases and the J segment 2 bases; nucleotides outside the gene matches: 9. CDR3 sequence reads: CAISGTSGRATVPYNEQFF. As DNA, the CDR3 is TGTGCCATCAGTGGGACTAGCGGGAGGGCCACGGTTCCCTACAATGAGCAGTTCTTC.

This clonotype was detected only a few times. The genes are TRBV7-2 and TRBJ2-5; D unresolved. Germline V gene sequence: CDR1 SGHTA, CDR2 FQGNSA. V lost 1 base to trimming and J lost 5 bases, with 14 bases between them. This CDR3 has 15 residues. CDR3 sequence: CASSLGVAPVETQYF. In nucleotides, the CDR3 is TGTGCCAGCAGCTTAGGGGTGGCCCCTGTGGAGACCCAGTACTTC.

This clonotype was recorded a few times. In DNA, the CDR3 is TGTGCCAGCAGCCCAGCTACCCCGCTCCTTAATGAAAAACTGTTTTTT. This codes for CASSPATPLLNEKLFF. The V call is TRBV28, the J call TRBJ1-4; D unclear. The V end lost 6 bases, the J end lost 4 bases, and 18 bases lay between the germline ends. The germline CDR1 and CDR2 sequences are MDHEN and SYDVKM. The CDR3 extends over 16 amino acids.

This chain joins TRBV4-3 and TRBJ1-4; TRBD1 matches 10 bases. The CDR3 runs 14 residues. Germline trimming cut 5 bases from V and 8 bases from J; bases unmatched to any gene: 5. The germline V gene encodes CDR1 LGHNA and CDR2 YSLEER. This CDR3 is CASSAQTGGEKLFF. The CDR3, as DNA: TGCGCCAGCAGCGCTCAGACAGGGGGCGAAAAACTGTTTTTT.

This clonotype was seen more than once but under ten times. This chain uses TRBV7-9 with TRBJ1-1; the D is unclear. The CDR3 runs 15 residues. Trimming pared 1 base from V and 8 bases from J, leaving 17 bases between. Germline lookup yields CDR1 SEHNR and CDR2 FQNEAQ (reference sequence). CDR3 loop: CASSLESLGRGEAFF. CDR3 in DNA: TGTGCCAGCAGCTTAGAATCACTCGGTCGGGGAGAAGCTTTCTTT. The entire variable domain, with the rest obtained from reference TRBV7-9 and TRBJ1-1, is as follows: DTGVSQNPRHKITKRGQNVTFRCDPISEHNRLYWYRQTLGQGPEFLTYFQNEAQLEKSRLLSDRFSAERPKGSFSTLEIQRTEQGDSAMYLCASSLESLGRGEAFFGQGTRLTVV.

Many counts were recorded for this clonotype. V gene TRBV7-2 combines with J gene TRBJ2-3, with 10 bases lining up with TRBD2. In germline, CDR1 is SGHTA, CDR2 FQGNSA. The CDR3 runs 16 residues. V gave up 5 bases and J gave up 2 bases; unmatched junction bases: 7. The CDR3 here is CASSVEAGGPTDTQYF. CDR3 nucleotide sequence: TGTGCCAGCAGCGTGGAAGCGGGAGGGCCCACAGATACGCAGTATTTT. Complete variable domain (other parts from reference TRBV7-2 and TRBJ2-3): GAGVSQSPSNKVTEKGKDVELRCDPISGHTALYWYRQSLGQGLEFLIYFQGNSAPDKSGLPSDRFSAERTGGSVSTLTIQRTQQEDSAVYLCASSVEAGGPTDTQYFGPGTRLTVL.

In its sample, this clonotype was seen once. CDR3 region: CASGSNGRTSTDTQYF. As DNA, the CDR3 is TGTGCCAGCGGCTCCAATGGGCGGACAAGCACAGATACGCAGTATTTT. The V call is TRBV6-5, the J call TRBJ2-3; D possibly corresponds to TRBD1 (5 bases). V was pared by 8 bases and J by 0 bases, with 18 bases between. The CDR3 is 16 residues long. Germline values: CDR1 MNHEY, CDR2 SVGAGI.

This clonotype was seen ten or more times. The rearrangement links TRBV7-3 to TRBJ2-7, with 9 bases lining up with TRBD2. V lost 5 bases and J lost 2; bases outside the gene matches: 1. The CDR3 totals 13 residues. Germline-derived CDR1 and CDR2 are SGHTA and FQGTGA. CDR3 DNA: TGTGCCAGCAGCCGCGGGGGGGCCTACGAGCAGTACTTC. Translating gives CASSRGGAYEQYF. The variable domain in full, completed from reference TRBV7-3 and TRBJ2-7, reads GAGVSQTPSNKVTEKGKYVELRCDPISGHTALYWYRQSLGQGPEFLIYFQGTGAADDSGLPNDRFFAVRPEGSVSTLKIQRTERGDSAVYLCASSRGGAYEQYFGPGTRLTVT.

The chain carries TRBV5-5 and TRBJ1-6, with D possibly being TRBD1 (6 bases). Trimming removed 1 base from V and 7 bases from J, with 12 bases in between. Germline CDR1 reads SGHKS; CDR2 reads YYEKEE (reference sequence). The CDR3 is 15 residues long. CDR3 DNA: TGTGCCAGCAGCTTGATGGACAGTTGGAATTCACCCCTCCACTTT. This gives the protein CASSLMDSWNSPLHF.

This clonotype turned up a few times. V gene TRBV18 combines with J gene TRBJ2-2; no clear D. This CDR3 comprises 14 residues. Germline CDR1 KGHSH, CDR2 LQKENI. V was cut by 0 bases and J by 1 base, with 3 bases left in between. CDR3 region: CASSPPWNTGELFF. CDR3 DNA sequence: TGTGCCAGCTCACCACCGTGGAACACCGGGGAGCTGTTTTTT.

The rearrangement joins TRBV2 to TRBJ2-7, with 7 bases fitting TRBD2. The CDR3 runs to 16 residues. Trimming at V came to 6 bases and at J to 7 bases, leaving 18 bases not matched to a gene. CDR1 SNHLY and CDR2 FYNNEI come from the germline V gene. The DNA of the CDR3 is TGTGCCAGCAGAGGCCCCTTGGCGGGAGACGAACATGAGCAGTACTTC. It encodes CASRGPLAGDEHEQYF.

This clonotype was counted between two and nine times. The genes are TRBV7-2 and TRBJ2-3; D is unresolved. The V gene's germline CDR1 is SGHTA and CDR2 FQGNSA. The CDR3 is 15 amino acids. The germline V and J ends were trimmed by 7 bases and 2 bases, with 16 bases remaining between them. The CDR3 nucleotides are TGTGCCAGCAACATTCGCCGGCAGTACACAGATACGCAGTATTTT. It is translated as CASNIRRQYTDTQYF.

This sequence joins TRBV2 and TRBJ2-3; TRBD1 might be the D (6 bases). The CDR3 runs 15 residues. Germline V gene data show CDR1 as SNHLY and CDR2 as FYNNEI. The V end lost 5 bases, the J end lost 4 bases, and 16 bases lay between the germline ends. CDR3 in DNA: TGTGCCAGCAGTAGACAGGCTGAGTCGGCAGATACGCAGTATTTT. The encoded protein is CASSRQAESADTQYF.

This chain joins TRBV19 and TRBJ1-4, with 9 bases fitting TRBD1. From germline, CDR1 is LNHDA and CDR2 SQIVND (reference sequence). V dropped 6 bases and J dropped 6; count of bases not matched to a gene: 11. The CDR3 totals 16 residues. CDR3 DNA: TGTGCCAGTAGCCTTCCCCCCTGGACAGGGGATGAAAAACTGTTTTTT. Translation: CASSLPPWTGDEKLFF.

This clonotype was detected only a few times. This sequence joins TRBV28 and TRBJ2-7, with TRBD1 matching over 7 bases. CDR3 length equals 14 residues. Trimming cost V 6 bases and J 2 bases; bases outside gene matches: 7. Germline V gene data show CDR1 as MDHEN and CDR2 as SYDVKM. The CDR3 DNA reads TGTGCCAGCAGCGGACCCGGGACAGCCTACGAGCAGTACTTC. Translation: CASSGPGTAYEQYF.

The rearrangement links TRBV24-1 to TRBJ2-3; D unclear. From germline, CDR1 is KGHDR and CDR2 SFDVKD. Between the trimmed V and J ends, which lost 3 bases and 4 bases, there was a span of 7 bases. The CDR3 is 13 amino acids. CDR3: CATSDNDPDTQYF. CDR3 bases: TGTGCCACCAGTGATAATGACCCAGATACGCAGTATTTT.

This clonotype was seen many times. This chain uses TRBV7-2 with TRBJ2-1; D call uncertain. V dropped 5 bases and J dropped 7 bases, with 15 bases sitting between them. Looked up from germline, CDR1 is SGHTA and CDR2 is FQGNSA. This CDR3 is 14 amino acids long. CDR3 region: CASSLSAPRNEQFF. CDR3 in DNA: TGTGCCAGCAGCCTGTCGGCTCCTCGAAATGAGCAGTTCTTC.

The chain carries TRBV7-8 and TRBJ2-7; D gene unclear. Between the trimmed V and J ends, which lost 3 bases and 4 bases, there was a span of 10 bases. In germline, CDR1 is SGHVS, CDR2 FQNEAQ. This CDR3 region has 13 residues. In nucleotides, the CDR3 is TGTGCCAGCAGCTTGGCTAGAGAATACGAGCAGTACTTC. Translated, it gives CASSLAREYEQYF.

This clonotype was seen ten or more times. The V and J genes are TRBV4-1 and TRBJ2-5; 13 positions agree with TRBD2. Germline V CDR1 and CDR2: MGHRA, YSYEKL. The CDR3 is 16 amino acids. With V trimmed by 4 bases and J by 1 base, 3 bases remained unmatched. CDR3: CASSLGLAGFQETQYF. The CDR3, as DNA: TGCGCCAGCAGCCTGGGACTAGCGGGATTCCAAGAGACCCAGTACTTC.

This clonotype appeared many times. This chain joins TRBV7-2 and TRBJ2-7; a weak D match, TRBD2 (6 bases). The CDR3 extends over 15 amino acids. V was cut by 1 base and J by 3 bases, with 13 bases left in between. The germline gives CDR1 SGHTA, CDR2 FQGNSA. The CDR3 DNA reads TGTGCCAGCAGCTTAGGGAGCGGGTGGCGCTACGAGCAGTACTTC. It translates to CASSLGSGWRYEQYF. Complete variable domain (other parts from reference TRBV7-2 and TRBJ2-7): GAGVSQSPSNKVTEKGKDVELRCDPISGHTALYWYRQSLGQGLEFLIYFQGNSAPDKSGLPSDRFSAERTGGSVSTLTIQRTQQEDSAVYLCASSLGSGWRYEQYFGPGTRLTVT.

This clonotype was counted only a few times. This chain connects TRBV7-2 to TRBJ1-6; 7 nucleotides line up with TRBD1. V lost 5 bases and J lost 3; bases outside the gene matches: 13. The CDR3 loop spans 18 amino acids. From germline, CDR1 is SGHTA and CDR2 FQGNSA. CDR3 residues: CASSVRPGQSFYNSPLHF. CDR3 DNA sequence: TGTGCCAGCAGCGTTCGACCGGGACAGAGTTTCTATAATTCACCCCTCCACTTT.